This entry concerns a single T cell receptor (beta chain). Its specificity is unknown. V dropped 4 bases and J dropped 8 bases, with 17 bases sitting between them. Germline CDR1 SQVTM, CDR2 ANQGSEA. The CDR3 length is 13 residues. The data belong to a study of identical twins. Each donor was a healthy Caucasian. Findings and limits, study-wide: For out-of-frame beta sequences, excess twin sharing was weaker. Insertions ran lower in abundant cord blood beta clonotypes, though not in memory repertoires.

From the 5' RACE reads, TCRdb called clonotypes with MiXCR, one entry per CDR3 protein. The sample shows a few hundred thousand distinct CDR3 sequences, approximately 10% of them seen only once. This sample was shared with a second study, whose subject was yellow fever vaccine responses in identical twins. According to that study: Twins' T cell vaccine responses reportedly looked partly convergent, partly personalized.

The sequence was collected from a woman aged 18-29 years in good health. Material: PBMCs. The genes are TRBV29-1 and TRBJ1-2, with TRBD1 as a possible D gene (5 bases). The CDR3 here is CSVGVGAAQGYTF. CDR3 DNA: TGCAGCGTTGGTGTCGGGGCCGCGCAGGGCTACACCTTC. Full variable domain (rest looked up from reference TRBV29-1 and TRBJ1-2): SAVISQKPSRDICQRGTSLTIQCQVDSQVTMMFWYRQQPGQSLTLIATANQGSEATYESGFVIDKFPISRPNLTFSTLTVSNMSPEDSSIYLCSVGVGAAQGYTFGSGTRLTVV.